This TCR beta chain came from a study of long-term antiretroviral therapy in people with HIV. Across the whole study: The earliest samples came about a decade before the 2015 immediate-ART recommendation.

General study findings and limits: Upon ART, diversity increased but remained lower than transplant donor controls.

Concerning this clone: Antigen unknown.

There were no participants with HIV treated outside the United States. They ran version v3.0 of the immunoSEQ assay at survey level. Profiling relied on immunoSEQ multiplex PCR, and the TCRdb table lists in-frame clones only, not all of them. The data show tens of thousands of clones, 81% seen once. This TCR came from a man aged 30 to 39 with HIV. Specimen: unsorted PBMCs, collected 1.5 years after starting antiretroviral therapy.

The CDR3 loop is CASQPPVGQNVADTQYF. The CDR3 nucleotides are TGTGCCAGCCAACCACCGGTCGGGCAAAATGTCGCAGATACGCAGTATTTT. The J gene is TRBJ2-3, the V gene TRBV18; D is ambiguous. Trimming took off 8 bases at V and 4 bases at J, with 25 bases between the two ends. CDR1 and CDR2 from the germline V gene are KGHSH and LQKENI. The CDR3 sequence is 17 residues long.